Here is one T cell receptor beta chain with its context. Antigen: not known. Each gene name is a mouse one. Read data end 4 residues before the CDR3 end; the end is taken from the germline J gene. The record originates from a study of CD8+ T cells in alopecia areata. RNA was extracted and reverse transcribed into cDNA as the sequencing template. Method: immunoSEQ multiplex PCR; TCRdb's copy keeps in-frame clones and lacks some. Singletons are absent from the sample, which has around 300,000 clones. Sorting of pooled cutaneous lymph node cells used CD4, CD8alpha, NKG2D, NKG2ACE and other markers. Germline V gene sequence: CDR1 NSHNY, CDR2 SYGAGN. This CDR3 is 17 amino acids long. The junction had 5 bases not matched to a gene; V was cut back by 0 bases and J by 0 bases. General study results and limits: Lesional scalp, especially alopecia totalis/universalis, showed higher clonality than normal scalp. Whereas mice showed it more clearly, TCR sharing across patients was murkier, possibly because of HLA.

The sequence was obtained from a C3H/HeJ mouse with alopecia areata. MHC haplotype here: H2-k. The chain carries TRBV13-1 and TRBJ2-7; 11 bases are shared with TRBD2. Specimen: CD4+ T cells sorted from a lymph node. This CDR3 is CASSDARGLGVSYEQYF. The sequenced CDR3 bases are TGTGCCAGCAGTGATGCAAGGGGACTGGGGGTCTCCTAT.